The rows below give T cell receptor beta chains drawn from one sample of a study of cytomegalovirus exposure and HLA in healthy donors. The assay was immunoSEQ multiplex PCR, and TCRdb's table has in-frame clones only and misses some. The table has some 190,000 clones, approximately 86% seen once. The sample taken for sequencing was PBMCs. The receptors were gathered from a young man in good health and CMV-seropositive. Both conserved end residues are part of each CDR3. The D gene is left open where the match is weak.

TRBV4-3,TRBJ2-1,NA,TGCGCCAGCAGCCAAGATTGGGTCTCCTACAATGAGCAGTTCTTC,CASSQDWVSYNEQFF
TRBV19,TRBJ1-2,NA,TGTGCCAGTAGCCAGGACAGCCCTTACTATGGCTACACCTTC,CASSQDSPYYGYTF
TRBV5-1,TRBJ2-1,NA,TGCGCCAGCAGCTTGGTGGGTTTCGGGGCCTACAATGAGCAGTTCTTC,CASSLVGFGAYNEQFF
TRBV9,TRBJ2-1,NA,TGTGCCAGCAGCGTAGACGGGTCACCCTACAATGAGCAGTTCTTC,CASSVDGSPYNEQFF
TRBV7-6,TRBJ2-5,NA,TGTGCCAGCAGCCTGGACAGTTCGCAAGAGACCCAGTACTTC,CASSLDSSQETQYF
TRBV7-3,TRBJ2-3,NA,TGTGCCAGCAGCTTTAACAGGGAGAGCACAGATACGCAGTATTTT,CASSFNRESTDTQYF
TRBV27,TRBJ2-2,NA,TGTGCCAGCAGTTCTTACAGGGCTAGGGGCGGGGAGCTGTTTTTT,CASSSYRARGGELFF
TRBV28,TRBJ2-1,TRBD2,TGTGCCACCGAGCGGGAGGGCCCAGATGAGCAGTTCTTC,CATEREGPDEQFF
TRBV4-1,TRBJ2-5,NA,TGCGCCAGCAGCCAATCGCCAGGGCTACGGAGGCAAGAGACCCAGTACTTC,CASSQSPGLRRQETQYF
TRBV6-1,TRBJ2-7,NA,TGTGCCAGCAGTGAATTCACGGGGTACGAGCAGTACTTC,CASSEFTGYEQYF